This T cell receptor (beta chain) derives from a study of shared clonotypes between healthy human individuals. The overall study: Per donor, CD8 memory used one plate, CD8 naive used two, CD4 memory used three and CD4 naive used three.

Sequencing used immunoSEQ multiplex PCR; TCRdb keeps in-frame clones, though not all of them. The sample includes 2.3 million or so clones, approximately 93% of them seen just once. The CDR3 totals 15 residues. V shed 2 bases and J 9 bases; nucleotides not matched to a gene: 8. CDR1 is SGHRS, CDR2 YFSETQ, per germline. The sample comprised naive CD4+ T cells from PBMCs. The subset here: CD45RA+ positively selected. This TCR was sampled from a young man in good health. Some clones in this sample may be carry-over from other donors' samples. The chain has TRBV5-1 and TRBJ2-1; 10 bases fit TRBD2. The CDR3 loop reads CASSLQAGGPVEQFF. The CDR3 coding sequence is TGCGCCAGCAGCTTACAAGCGGGAGGGCCGGTTGAGCAGTTCTTC.